Detailed here is one T cell receptor (beta chain). The data derive from a study of blood T cell repertoires in COVID-19. Clones were read by immunoSEQ multiplex PCR, and TCRdb kept only the in-frame ones, dropping some. The table shows about 180,000 clones, with more than 70% occurring only once. The sequencing input was peripheral blood. The sequence was collected from a man between 35 and 55 years old with active or convalescent COVID-19.

The CDR3 loop reads CAWTGGGTTNEKLFF. The CDR3 region has the DNA TGTGCCTGGACGGGAGGCGGAACAACTAATGAAAAACTGTTTTTT. This sequence joins TRBV30 and TRBJ1-4; D gene unclear. The CDR3 spans 15 residues. Germline CDR1 is GTSNPN and CDR2 is SVGIG (reference sequence). The V end was cut by 4 bases, the J end by 0 bases, with 12 bases between.